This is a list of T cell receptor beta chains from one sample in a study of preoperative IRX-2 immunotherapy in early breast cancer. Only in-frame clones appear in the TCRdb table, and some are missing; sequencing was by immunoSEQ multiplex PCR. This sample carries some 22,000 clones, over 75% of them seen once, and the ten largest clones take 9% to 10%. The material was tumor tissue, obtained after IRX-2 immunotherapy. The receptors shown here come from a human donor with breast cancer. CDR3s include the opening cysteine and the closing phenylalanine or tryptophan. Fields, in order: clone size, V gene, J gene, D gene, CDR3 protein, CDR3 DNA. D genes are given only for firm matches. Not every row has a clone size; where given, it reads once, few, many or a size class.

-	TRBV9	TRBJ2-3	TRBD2	CASSVGGAGSTDTQYF	TGTGCCAGCAGCGTTGGCGGAGCGGGGAGCACAGATACGCAGTATTTT
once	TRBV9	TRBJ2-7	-	CASSADSGYEQYF	TGTGCCAGCAGCGCCGACAGTGGATACGAGCAGTACTTC
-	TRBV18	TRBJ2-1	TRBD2	CASSPGTSFNEQFF	TGTGCCAGCTCACCTGGGACTAGTTTCAATGAGCAGTTCTTC
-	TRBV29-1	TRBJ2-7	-	CSVAEQNYEQYF	TGCAGCGTCGCCGAACAGAACTACGAGCAGTACTTC
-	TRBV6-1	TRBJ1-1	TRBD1	CASSEGWGTGGNTEAFF	TGTGCCAGCAGTGAAGGTTGGGGGACAGGGGGGAACACTGAAGCTTTCTTT
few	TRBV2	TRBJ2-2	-	CASNLDYTGELFF	TGTGCCAGCAATCTGGATTACACCGGGGAGCTGTTTTTT
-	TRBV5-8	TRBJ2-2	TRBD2	CASSLDRRGGTGELFF	TGTGCCAGCAGCTTGGACCGGCGGGGGGGAACCGGGGAGCTGTTTTTT
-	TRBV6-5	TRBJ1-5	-	CAISGGGNQPQHF	TGTGCCATATCAGGCGGGGGCAATCAGCCCCAGCATTTT
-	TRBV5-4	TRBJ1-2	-	CASSLSRTYGYTF	TGTGCCAGCAGCTTATCGAGGACCTATGGCTACACCTTC
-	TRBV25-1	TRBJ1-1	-	CASSEYVWGAEAFF	TGTGCCAGCAGTGAGTATGTGTGGGGGGCTGAAGCTTTCTTT
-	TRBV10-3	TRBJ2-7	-	CAINPTQRRSEQYF	TGTGCCATCAACCCGACCCAACGGAGGAGCGAGCAGTACTTC
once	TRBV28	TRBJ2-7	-	CFQRRVYEQYF	TGTTTTCAAAGAAGAGTATACGAGCAGTACTTC
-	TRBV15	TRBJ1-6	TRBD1	CATSSRTGENSPLHF	TGTGCCACCAGCTCAAGGACAGGGGAGAATTCACCCCTCCACTTT
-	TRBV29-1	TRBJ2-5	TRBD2	CSVTGLAGETQYF	TGCAGCGTCACCGGACTAGCGGGAGAGACCCAGTACTTC
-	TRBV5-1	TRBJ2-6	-	CASSPTRGTGANVLTF	TGCGCCAGCAGCCCCACGCGGGGTACAGGGGCCAACGTCCTGACTTTC
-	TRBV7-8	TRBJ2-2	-	CASSLVEVAGELFF	TGTGCCAGCAGCTTAGTCGAGGTGGCCGGGGAGCTGTTTTTT
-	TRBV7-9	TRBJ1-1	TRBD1	CASSQRTGYTEAFF	TGTGCCAGCAGCCAGAGGACAGGGTATACTGAAGCTTTCTTT
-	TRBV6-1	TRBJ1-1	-	CASSEAQATLRAFF	TGTGCCAGCAGTGAAGCGCAGGCCACCCTGAGGGCTTTCTTT
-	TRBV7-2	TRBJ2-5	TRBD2	CASSGLSGGLSQETQYF	TGTGCCAGCAGCGGGCTCAGCGGGGGTCTTTCCCAAGAGACCCAGTACTTC
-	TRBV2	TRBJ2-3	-	CASSPPYTDTQYF	TGTGCCAGCAGTCCCCCCTACACAGATACGCAGTATTTT
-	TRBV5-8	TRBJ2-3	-	CASSLAGDTQYF	TGTGCCAGCAGCTTGGCAGGAGATACGCAGTATTTT
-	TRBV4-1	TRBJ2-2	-	CASSLLEGTGELFF	TGCGCCAGCAGCCTCCTGGAAGGGACCGGGGAGCTGTTTTTT